This T cell receptor beta chain was captured by sequencing in a study of blood T cell repertoires in COVID-19. Across the study: There were acute and convalescent COVID-19 samples, and they came from the United States, Italy and Spain. T cells, B-cell-depleted T cells, or PBMCs supplied cDNA or gDNA.

Germline CDR1 MDHEN, CDR2 SYDVKM. The CDR3 covers 15 residues. V was trimmed by 11 bases and J by 2 bases, leaving 16 bases between them. Method: immunoSEQ multiplex PCR; TCRdb's copy keeps in-frame clones and lacks some. Of some 87,000 clones listed, over 80% are singletons. Sequenced sample: peripheral blood. This clonotype was sampled from an older woman with active or convalescent COVID-19. The genes are TRBV28 and TRBJ1-6; D remains unclear. CDR3 bases: TGTGCCCACAAGGAGGGTTCGACCTATAATTCACCCCTCCACTTT. As protein: CAHKEGSTYNSPLHF.